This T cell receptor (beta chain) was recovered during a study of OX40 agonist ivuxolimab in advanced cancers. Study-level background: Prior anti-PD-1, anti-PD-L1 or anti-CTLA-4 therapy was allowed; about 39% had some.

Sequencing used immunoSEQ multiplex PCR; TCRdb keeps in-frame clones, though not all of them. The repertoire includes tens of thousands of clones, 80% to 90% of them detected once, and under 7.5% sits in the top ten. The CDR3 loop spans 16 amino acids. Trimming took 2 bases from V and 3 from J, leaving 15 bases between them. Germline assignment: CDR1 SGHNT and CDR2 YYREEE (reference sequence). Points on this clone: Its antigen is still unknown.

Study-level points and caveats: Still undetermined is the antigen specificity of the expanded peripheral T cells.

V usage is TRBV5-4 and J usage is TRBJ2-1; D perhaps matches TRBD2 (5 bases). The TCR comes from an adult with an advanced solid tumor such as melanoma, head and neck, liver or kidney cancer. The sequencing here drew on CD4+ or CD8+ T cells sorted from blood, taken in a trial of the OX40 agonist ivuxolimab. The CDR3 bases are TGTGCCAGCAGCTTCCGCTTGGGCGACTACTACAATGAGCAGTTCTTC. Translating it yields CASSFRLGDYYNEQFF.